This entry concerns a single TCR beta chain. Its specificity is not known. Produced via immunoSEQ multiplex PCR; TCRdb's table is partial and in-frame only. The repertoire holds around 43,000 clones, with about 91% as singletons. CDR3 length equals 13 residues. The germline gives CDR1 SGHAT, CDR2 FQNNGV. V was cut by 0 bases and J by 5 bases, with 5 bases left in between. The source of the sample is a study of T cells after posttransplantation cyclophosphamide. Study-wide points: Donor-recipient repertoire similarity was low at 1-2 months, rising over year one.

The TCR was taken from a woman in her forties or fifties in good health and a related stem cell transplant donor. Material for sequencing was PBMCs. J is TRBJ1-5 and V is TRBV11-2; D is undetermined. CDR3 amino acids: CASSLELDQPQHF. The CDR3 bases are TGTGCCAGCAGCTTAGAACTCGATCAGCCCCAGCATTTT.